This T cell receptor (beta chain) was observed in a study of T cells in localized non-small cell lung cancer (dated by TCRdb to the early 2020s). Regarding the study in general: T cell repertoires of 236 early-stage NSCLC patients were analyzed, with tumors being compared against uninvolved tumor-adjacent lungs. All 250 or so NSCLC patients in the cohort were treatment-naive and had localized lung tumors that were resected. A mean age of roughly 64 years was recorded for the NSCLC patients, of whom under 150 were male and about a hundred were female. General study outcomes and caveats: A median of around 57 of the top 100 tumor clones turned up in the paired uninvolved adjacent lung, and fewer than 35 of those clones also ranked among the top 100 of that same adjacent lung. Longer overall survival was associated with higher blood T cell density, whereas shorter survival was associated with higher adjacent-lung clonality. Since the design was exploratory, TCR variables were selected using unadjusted p-values with no false-discovery rate correction. Because multi-region tumor sequencing was not done, intratumor heterogeneity could not be ruled out. Uninvolved tumor-adjacent lung showed the highest T cell clonality, higher than tumor, which suggests more focused antigenic responses in the uninvolved tumor-adjacent lung.

At diagnosis, tumor, uninvolved tumor-adjacent lung and peripheral blood were collected and then preserved as a mix of FFPE and fresh-frozen material. Blood samples were analyzed as peripheral blood mononuclear cells for TCR repertoire profiling. With respect to this clone: Its target antigen remains unknown. No much larger clone exists at a distance of one base, and base qualities are not known.

TCR beta CDR3 regions were sequenced from DNA using the immunoSEQ Assay. Regarding the original processing steps: To compute T cell density, TCR beta template counts were normalized to usable DNA, which was estimated by amplifying housekeeping genes. Richness was estimated with the preseqR package, extrapolating to 400,000 templates for PBMC samples and 120,000 templates for tissue samples. Clonality was taken to be one minus Pielou's evenness. Differential abundance testing on productive amino-acid clonotypes, with a minimum total count of 5 and an alpha of 0.1, was used to identify tissue-enriched TCRs. The Jaccard Index and the Morisita Overlap Index were used to measure repertoire overlap between compartments. GLIPH grouped TCR beta CDR3s together with public tetramer-defined viral CDR3s, and a viral motif had to include at least three viral sequences and show V-gene enrichment. The table was pulled from immuneACCESS by TCRdb, which kept in-frame rearrangements only. Such tables lose some clones; where checked, under half of the loss comes from unresolved V genes, and the rest has no known cause. From that table come the V and J calls and clone size; the DNA was used to work out D and trimming. The sample table records around 20,000 clones; roughly nine tenths of these occur just once. About 3% of the sample is held by the ten biggest clonotypes.

Sequenced here: peripheral blood, sampled before any cancer treatment. This sequence originates from a woman aged 40-69 years with stage I lung adenocarcinoma.

The CDR3 corresponds to CASSSRDRSTYEQYF. The DNA is as follows: TGTGCCAGCAGCTCCCGGGACAGGAGTACCTACGAGCAGTACTTC. The rearranged segments are TRBV5-4 and TRBJ2-7; 8 bases in between match TRBD1. Via the germline V gene (reference sequence), CDR1 is SGHNT and CDR2 YYREEE. The cysteine opens and the phenylalanine closes a CDR3 of 15 amino acids. Only the CDR3 DNA is retained, 45 bases long and in frame from the first base. Trimmed from V: 3 bases; trimmed from J: 2 bases; junction bases lacking a gene match: 7.